The subject of this entry is one TCR beta chain. Its antigen is still unknown. Treatment given: roughly 11-day PBMC culture with coronavirus spike peptide pools or control peptides (ViraFEST assay). These data are taken from a study of vaccination and CD4 T cells after COVID-19. CD4+ T cells that had been cultured provided DNA sequenced with the Oncomine TCR Beta short-read assay. TCRdb re-derived calls from the PCR reads in MiXCR, one entry per CDR3 protein. The sample carries more than 10,000 distinct CDR3 sequences, about 50% recorded once. The CDR3 contains 14 residues. Germline V gene lookup returns CDR1 SGHNT and CDR2 YYREEE (reference sequence). Trimming removed 0 bases at V and 7 bases at J, with 14 bases between.

The clonotype comes from a human donor who had recovered from COVID-19. Sample: CD4+ T cells from blood, cultured in vitro. The rearrangement joins TRBV5-4 to TRBJ2-7, with D possibly being TRBD2 (5 bases). In DNA form, the CDR3 reads TGTGCCAGCAGCTTGGGGCTAGCAATGGGTGAGCAGTACTTC. The encoded protein is CASSLGLAMGEQYF. The full variable domain, its missing parts supplied by reference TRBV5-4 and TRBJ2-7, is ETGVTQSPTHLIKTRGQQVTLRCSSQSGHNTVSWYQQALGQGPQFIFQYYREEENGRGNFPPRFSGLQFPNYSSELNVNALELDDSALYLCASSLGLAMGEQYFGPGTRLTVT.